This note documents a single TCR beta chain sequence. These data belong to a study of blood T cell repertoires in COVID-19. Study-wide background: The samples span acute and convalescent COVID-19 from the United States, Italy and Spain. T cells, B-cell-depleted T cells, or PBMCs supplied cDNA or gDNA.

V was cut by 4 bases and J by 1 base, with 9 bases left in between. CDR1 and CDR2 from the germline V gene are SNHLY and FYNNEI. The CDR3 contains 14 residues. Generated by immunoSEQ multiplex PCR, the TCRdb table keeps only in-frame clones and is missing some. The top ten hold about 7% of the sample, which has over 150,000 clones, 65% to 85% seen once. Seattle enrolled patients during active infection and tracked them longitudinally. The source material was peripheral blood. The chain employs TRBV2 and TRBJ2-3; no reliable D call. The source of this sequence is a woman in her thirties or forties with COVID-19, enrolled during active disease. The CDR3 protein is CASSAQVRTDTQYF. CDR3 bases: TGTGCCAGCAGTGCTCAGGTTCGCACAGATACGCAGTATTTT.